Here is one T cell receptor (beta chain) with its context. Trimming removed 1 base at V and 0 bases at J, with 14 bases between. The germline gives CDR1 SGHRS, CDR2 YFSETQ. The CDR3 extends over 17 amino acids. Clones were sequenced by immunoSEQ multiplex PCR, and TCRdb holds only the in-frame ones, with some missing. The data contain under 200,000 clones, approximately 80% of them seen just once; the ten biggest clones take up approximately 8%. The source of the sample is a study of blood T cell repertoires in COVID-19. Sequences were obtained from PBMCs or T cells enriched from blood (not recorded which). The chain couples TRBV5-1 to TRBJ1-5; a possible D gene is TRBD1 (5 bases). This TCR was recovered from a woman aged 45-60 years who had recovered from COVID-19. The CDR3 reads CASSLRRGQVSNQPQHF. The DNA for the CDR3 is TGCGCCAGCAGCTTGCGGAGGGGTCAGGTTAGCAATCAGCCCCAGCATTTT. The variable domain in full, with the rest retrieved from reference TRBV5-1 and TRBJ1-5, is KAGVTQTPRYLIKTRGQQVTLSCSPISGHRSVSWYQQTPGQGLQFLFEYFSETQRNKGNFPGRFSGRQFSNSRSEMNVSTLELGDSALYLCASSLRRGQVSNQPQHFGDGTRLSIL.